The 26 T cell receptor beta chains below all came from one sample that was sequenced in a study of OX40 agonist ivuxolimab in advanced cancers. Sequenced by immunoSEQ multiplex PCR; TCRdb stores in-frame clones only, minus some. The repertoire has 55,000 to 85,000 clones, approximately 81% of them found once; the top ten carry roughly 0.7%. The sample was CD4+ or CD8+ T cells sorted from blood, taken in a trial of the OX40 agonist ivuxolimab. The origin of the receptors is an adult with an advanced solid tumor such as melanoma, head and neck, liver or kidney cancer.

This rearrangement joins TRBV4-2 to TRBJ2-6; 7 bases align to TRBD2. CDR1 is LGHNA and CDR2 is YNFKEQ in the germline V gene. V lost 0 bases to trimming and J lost 2 bases; unmatched junction nucleotides: 4. This CDR3 region has 17 residues. CDR3 DNA sequence: TGTGCCAGCAGCCAAGATTATGGGGGGGCTGGGGCCAACGTCCTGACTTTC. It codes for CASSQDYGGAGANVLTF.

The chain combines TRBV7-2 with TRBJ1-6; no clear D gene. The CDR3 is 16 residues long. The germline V gene has CDR1 SGHTA and CDR2 FQGNSA. The V and J ends lost 3 bases and 0 bases respectively, with 9 bases between them. The CDR3 loop reads CASSLAGFSYNSPLHF. CDR3 in DNA: TGTGCCAGCAGCTTGGCAGGCTTCTCCTATAATTCACCCCTCCACTTT.

This clone was seen a handful of times. This sequence joins TRBV19 and TRBJ1-2; D is ambiguous. The CDR3 extends over 12 amino acids. Germline values: CDR1 LNHDA, CDR2 SQIVND (reference sequence). Trimming removed 4 bases from V and 2 bases from J, with 5 bases in between. This CDR3 is CASSTPNYGYTF. For the CDR3, the DNA is TGTGCCAGTAGTACCCCGAACTATGGCTACACCTTC.

In this sample, this clone turned up once. CDR3 sequence (DNA): TGCGCCAGCAGCTGGGGTAATCAGGGGATCGGTGAGCAGTTCTTC. Its translation: CASSWGNQGIGEQFF. This chain connects TRBV5-1 to TRBJ2-1, with TRBD1 as a possible D gene (6 bases). V lost 3 bases and J 9 bases, leaving 19 bases between the germline ends. The CDR3 extends over 15 amino acids. Germline CDR1 and CDR2: SGHRS and YFSETQ.

The V call is TRBV4-3, the J call TRBJ2-7; possible D gene TRBD2, 6 bases. Trimming pared 3 bases from V and 5 bases from J, leaving 20 bases between. The CDR3 covers 16 residues. The germline V gene has CDR1 LGHNA and CDR2 YSLEER. The CDR3 loop reads CASSQFSGGPPDEQYF. The CDR3 coding sequence is TGCGCCAGCAGCCAGTTCTCCGGGGGTCCCCCGGACGAGCAGTACTTC.

The chain carries TRBV4-3 and TRBJ1-2; D gene unclear. The CDR3 totals 16 residues. Germline V lookup: CDR1 LGHNA, CDR2 YSLEER. Trimming removed 0 bases at V and 6 bases at J, with 17 bases between. The DNA for the CDR3 is TGCGCCAGCAGCCAAGAGGCTGTGGTAGGGAGGCATGGCTACACCTTC. It yields the protein CASSQEAVVGRHGYTF.

V usage is TRBV7-8 and J usage is TRBJ2-7; D is uncertain. The CDR3 covers 13 residues. Germline assignment: CDR1 SGHVS and CDR2 FQNEAQ. V lost 1 base and J lost 3, with 7 bases in between. CDR3 amino acids: CASSLGENYEQYF. DNA of the CDR3: TGTGCCAGCAGCTTAGGGGAAAACTACGAGCAGTACTTC. Looking up the rest from reference TRBV7-8 and TRBJ2-7 gives the full variable domain: GAGVSQSPRYKVAKRGQDVALRCDPISGHVSLFWYQQALGQGPEFLTYFQNEAQLDKSGLPSDRFFAERPEGSVSTLKIQRTQQEDSAVYLCASSLGENYEQYFGPGTRLTVT.

The chain recombines TRBV4-3 with TRBJ2-3; TRBD1 agrees at 8 bases. Trimming at V came to 3 bases and at J to 10 bases, leaving 18 bases not matched to a gene. The CDR3 is 17 amino acids. Germline CDR1 reads LGHNA; CDR2 reads YSLEER. CDR3 sequence (DNA): TGCGCCAGCAGCCAGCCCCCAACAGGACAGGGAGTGCCCCCGCAGTATTTT. It is translated as CASSQPPTGQGVPPQYF.

The rearrangement joins TRBV29-1 to TRBJ2-7; D is ambiguous. CDR1 SQVTM and CDR2 ANQGSEA come from the germline V gene. V was cut by 5 bases and J by 2 bases, with 7 bases left in between. This CDR3 is built from 11 residues. CDR3 coding DNA: TGCAGCGTTACCAGAACCTACGAGCAGTACTTC. It encodes CSVTRTYEQYF.

The chain couples TRBV6-6 to TRBJ1-2, with 7 bases matching TRBD1. The ends lost 4 bases at V and 2 bases at J; junction bases unmatched: 1. The CDR3 runs to 13 residues. The germline V gene has CDR1 MNHNY and CDR2 SVGAGI (reference sequence). The CDR3 here is CASSWGQNYGYTF. For the CDR3, the DNA is TGTGCCAGCAGTTGGGGACAGAACTATGGCTACACCTTC.

Here the CDR3 DNA reads TGTGCCAGCAGTGTTGGGGGGGTCGGAACTGAAGCTTTCTTT. The encoded protein is CASSVGGVGTEAFF. The chain has TRBV2 and TRBJ1-1; D possibly corresponds to TRBD1 (5 bases). Trimming shortened V by 4 bases and J by 5 bases, and 14 bases separated the two germline ends. CDR1 SNHLY and CDR2 FYNNEI come from the germline V gene. This CDR3 comprises 14 residues.

The chain's CDR3 is CAISVSAGTVTGELFF. CDR3 nucleotide sequence: TGTGCCATCAGCGTATCAGCCGGGACAGTTACCGGGGAGCTGTTTTTT. The chain couples TRBV10-3 to TRBJ2-2, with 7 bases lining up with TRBD1. V lost 6 bases, J lost 5 bases, and 12 bases stayed unmatched. CDR1 and CDR2 from the germline V gene are ENHRY and SYGVKD. The CDR3 loop spans 16 amino acids.

This chain joins TRBV7-6 and TRBJ1-6; the D is unclear. CDR1 is SGHVS, CDR2 FNYEAQ, per germline. The length of the CDR3 is 15 residues. The germline V and J ends were trimmed by 5 bases and 7 bases, with 15 bases remaining between them. DNA of the CDR3: TGTGCCAGCAGCCCGAGGACGGACCTAAATTCACCCCTCCACTTT. This encodes CASSPRTDLNSPLHF.

The rearrangement joins TRBV18 to TRBJ1-2; D uncertain. V was clipped by 0 bases and J by 4 bases, with 9 bases between them. Germline CDR1 and CDR2: KGHSH and LQKENI. The CDR3 sequence is 14 residues long. Written as DNA, the CDR3 is TGTGCCAGCTCACCACCTGCCTGGCCCTATGGCTACACCTTC. This codes for CASSPPAWPYGYTF. The complete variable domain, with remaining parts taken from reference TRBV18 and TRBJ1-2, reads NAGVMQNPRHLVRRRGQEARLRCSPMKGHSHVYWYRQLPEEGLKFMVYLQKENIIDESGMPKERFSAEFPKEGPSILRIQQVVRGDSAAYFCASSPPAWPYGYTFGSGTRLTVV.

The chain uses TRBV7-9 and TRBJ1-6; D is unclear. The CDR3 is 14 residues long. Germline V gene data show CDR1 as SEHNR and CDR2 as FQNEAQ (reference sequence). Trimming shortened V by 1 base and J by 4 bases, and 5 bases separated the two germline ends. The CDR3 sequence: CASSLEQYNSPLHF. The DNA for the CDR3 is TGTGCCAGCAGCTTAGAACAGTATAATTCACCCCTCCACTTT.

V usage is TRBV7-2 and J usage is TRBJ2-7; D unresolved. The germline V and J ends were trimmed by 3 bases and 0 bases, with 9 bases remaining between them. The CDR3 length is 14 residues. Germline V gene data show CDR1 as SGHTA and CDR2 as FQGNSA. CDR3 nucleotide sequence: TGTGCCAGCAGCTTCGCGGAACTCTCCTACGAGCAGTACTTC. It codes for CASSFAELSYEQYF.

This clone was observed a handful of times. This chain joins TRBV5-1 and TRBJ2-1; 13 bases align to TRBD2. Trimming removed 7 bases from V and 7 bases from J; junction bases left unmatched: 8. CDR1 and CDR2 from the germline V gene are SGHRS and YFSETQ. This CDR3 is 15 amino acids long. For the CDR3, the DNA is TGCGCCAGCTTCCAACTAGCGGGGGGGAAAAATGAGCAGTTCTTC. It yields the protein CASFQLAGGKNEQFF. Using reference TRBV5-1 and TRBJ2-1 for the parts outside the CDR3, the full variable domain is KAGVTQTPRYLIKTRGQQVTLSCSPISGHRSVSWYQQTPGQGLQFLFEYFSETQRNKGNFPGRFSGRQFSNSRSEMNVSTLELGDSALYLCASFQLAGGKNEQFFGPGTRLTVL.

This sequence joins TRBV29-1 and TRBJ1-1; D call uncertain. Trimming left V 7 bases short and J 4 bases short, with 13 bases between. The germline gives CDR1 SQVTM, CDR2 ANQGSEA. This CDR3 contains 12 residues. DNA for the CDR3: TGCAGCGGTACGGTGGAATTCACTGAAGCTTTCTTT. Its translation is CSGTVEFTEAFF.

A single count supports this clone. The V call is TRBV5-1, the J call TRBJ2-6; D remains ambiguous. The germline V gene has CDR1 SGHRS and CDR2 YFSETQ. V lost 0 bases and J lost 1, with 5 bases in between. CDR3 length equals 15 residues. The CDR3 here is CASSLVGSGANVLTF. CDR3 bases: TGCGCCAGCAGCTTGGTGGGGTCTGGGGCCAACGTCCTGACTTTC.

The chain joins TRBV4-2 to TRBJ2-7; 9 positions match TRBD1. This CDR3 has 16 residues. Germline CDR1 reads LGHNA; CDR2 reads YNFKEQ. Losses at the gene ends were 1 base for V and 3 bases for J; bases not matched to a gene: 7. This CDR3 is CASSQGGTGIGYEQYF. In DNA form, the CDR3 reads TGTGCCAGCAGCCAAGGTGGGACAGGGATTGGCTACGAGCAGTACTTC.

V and J are TRBV16 and TRBJ2-7; perhaps TRBD2 as D (6 bases). The CDR3 has 14 amino acids. V lost 4 bases to trimming and J lost 6 bases, with 16 bases between them. Germline CDR1 is KGHSY and CDR2 is FQNENV. CDR3 DNA sequence: TGTGCCAGCAGCCCTCGTGGCCAGGGAGGCGAGCAGTACTTC. Protein sequence: CASSPRGQGGEQYF. The variable domain in full, completed from reference TRBV16 and TRBJ2-7, reads GEEVAQTPKHLVRGEGQKAKLYCAPIKGHSYVFWYQQVLKNEFKFLISFQNENVFDETGMPKERFSAKCLPNSPCSLEIQATKLEDSAVYFCASSPRGQGGEQYFGPGTRLTVT.

This CDR3 reads CASKAGTGNYGYTF. In nucleotides, the CDR3 is TGTGCCAGTAAGGCAGGCACGGGTAACTATGGCTACACCTTC. The gene calls are TRBV19 and TRBJ1-2; D is unclear. The CDR3 is made up of 14 amino acids. V lost 7 bases and J lost 1, with 13 bases in between. CDR1 and CDR2 (germline): LNHDA, SQIVND (reference sequence).

The chain is built from TRBV15 and TRBJ2-3, with D unclear. Per germline, CDR1 LNHNV and CDR2 YYDKDF (reference sequence). Trimming stripped 1 base from V and 0 bases from J, with 14 bases between. CDR3 length: 17 residues. The CDR3 region has the DNA TGTGCCACCAGCAGAGGGGTGTTTCGGCTAAGCACAGATACGCAGTATTTT. This sequence encodes CATSRGVFRLSTDTQYF.

The chain carries TRBV7-2 and TRBJ1-1, with no clear D. The germline V and J ends were trimmed by 4 bases and 2 bases, with 17 bases remaining between them. Germline V lookup: CDR1 SGHTA, CDR2 FQGNSA. This CDR3 region has 16 residues. CDR3 nucleotides: TGTGCCAGCAGCTCCGCGGCGGATACACGAAACACTGAAGCTTTCTTT. Protein: CASSSAADTRNTEAFF. The full variable domain, with the rest looked up from reference TRBV7-2 and TRBJ1-1, is GAGVSQSPSNKVTEKGKDVELRCDPISGHTALYWYRQSLGQGLEFLIYFQGNSAPDKSGLPSDRFSAERTGGSVSTLTIQRTQQEDSAVYLCASSSAADTRNTEAFFGQGTRLTVV.

This clone has just one count. The chain uses TRBV18 and TRBJ1-2, with 7 bases fitting TRBD1. V shed 2 bases and J 3 bases; nucleotides not matched to a gene: 12. This CDR3 comprises 17 residues. Germline CDR1 is KGHSH and CDR2 is LQKENI. CDR3 nucleotides: TGTGCCAGCTCACCAACCCGGCGACAGGGAAATGACTATGGCTACACCTTC. Translating gives CASSPTRRQGNDYGYTF.

The V gene is TRBV4-1, the J gene TRBJ2-3; tentative D call: TRBD1 (5 bases). Germline CDR1 is MGHRA and CDR2 is YSYEKL. There are 15 residues in the CDR3. With 8 bases removed from V and 2 bases from J, the gap between germline ends came to 17 bases. The CDR3 coding sequence is TGCGCCAGCGAACCCGGCCAGGGCTCCACAGATACGCAGTATTTT. Translated: CASEPGQGSTDTQYF.